This record covers a single T cell receptor (beta chain). This clonotype was recorded at least ten times. The clone's antigen remains unknown. Base qualities are missing; no much larger clone stands one base away. The CDR3 contains 14 residues, cysteine and phenylalanine counted. Only the CDR3 portion is preserved as DNA: 42 bases, with reading frame beginning at the first base. Trimming at the junction amounts to 5 bases on V and 0 bases on J, and the germline ends lie 8 bases apart. The meaning of the sample's time point label: healthy volunteer bleed at 6 weeks. Total RNA was extracted from unfractionated whole blood that had been collected in Tempus Blood RNA tubes. Five healthy volunteers served as TCR sequencing controls and were bled at day 0, 2 weeks and 6 weeks. The library was produced with RACE. Sequencing instrument: NextSeq 500. During library preparation, unique molecular identifiers were attached to individual cDNA molecules so that TCRs could be counted in a quantitative, reproducible way. The study's own analysis went as follows. A median of approximately 100,000 TCRs per sample was observed, with a range of 23,224 to 690,600. V, J and CDR3 annotation of the TCR reads was carried out using the Decombinator software suite. To make PS versus PT1 abundance plots, every sample was subsampled to the same number of TCRs (28,000). Expanded TCRs were defined as absent before sensitization and observed at least eight times at the 2-week time point. In TCRdb, the public reads were trimmed at Q25 with fastp and aligned with MiXCR, with productive beta chains retained. Rows matching on CDR3 protein sequence are summarized as one entry with the most common DNA and genes. V and J calls and clone size were set by TCRdb, not the authors. The sample profile shows about 65,000 distinct CDR3 sequences; about 6.5% of them were found once. The ten largest clones capture roughly 3.5% of the sample.

This sample was included in a study of human T cells and chemical hapten exposure (dated by TCRdb to the early 2020s). For context, the study as a whole: Libraries were combined into a pool for sequencing, and differences in TCR yield between samples came mainly from small differences in library volumes within the pool. This study followed changes in the peripheral blood TCR repertoire in vivo during primary and secondary sensitization of alopecia patients to the hapten diphenylcyclopropenone (DPC). Both TCR alpha and TCR beta chains were sequenced from each blood RNA sample. General findings and caveats noted by the study authors: DPC sensitization did not change how many TCRs were above 1 in 1000 frequency, and no evidence was found of alterations in global repertoire structure. After repeated subsampling, changes were observed in the strength of the expansion versus patch-test correlation and in the threshold at which the correlation became significant.

This receptor was identified in a female donor in good health. Some clones in this sample may be carry-over from other donors' samples. Sequenced sample: whole blood. The rearrangement joined TRBV12-3 or TRBV12-4 to TRBJ1-3, with no confident D gene call. The nucleotide sequence reads TGTGCCAGCAGTAGAGGTATCTCTGGAAACACCATATATTTT. It translates to CASSRGISGNTIYF.